This T cell receptor (beta chain) was recovered during a study of control samples from healthy donors and cancer patients. Measured with immunoSEQ multiplex PCR; TCRdb has only the in-frame clones, and not every one. The data contain 170,000 or so clones, around 91% of them singletons. In germline, CDR1 is LGHDT, CDR2 YNNKEL (reference sequence). This CDR3 has 15 amino acids. The germline V and J ends were trimmed by 0 bases and 2 bases, with 10 bases remaining between them. Sequencing input: blood. This clonotype was sampled from a woman between 45 and 65 years old in good health. V usage is TRBV3-1 (or the pseudogene TRBV3-2) and J usage is TRBJ1-2; D unclear. In DNA, the CDR3 is TGTGCCAGCAGCCAAGATTTAGGTGAAAACTATGGCTACACCTTC. Translation: CASSQDLGENYGYTF.